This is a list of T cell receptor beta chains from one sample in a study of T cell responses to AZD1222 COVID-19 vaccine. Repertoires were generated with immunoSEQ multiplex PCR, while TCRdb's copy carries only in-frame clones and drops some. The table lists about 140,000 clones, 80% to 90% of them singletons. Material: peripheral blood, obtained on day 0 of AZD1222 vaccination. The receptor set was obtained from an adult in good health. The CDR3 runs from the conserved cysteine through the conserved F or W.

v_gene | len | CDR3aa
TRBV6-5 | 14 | CASSLAGQVTEAFF
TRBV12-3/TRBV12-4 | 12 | CASLRGNYGYTF
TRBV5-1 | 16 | CASSRGSGTRIDTQYF
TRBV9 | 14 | CASSVDNSGNTIYF
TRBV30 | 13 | CAWSDEGSSPLHF
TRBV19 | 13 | CASRKLSGNTIYF
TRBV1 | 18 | CTSSQDFASSSYNSPLHF
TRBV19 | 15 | CASSLDRGAQETQYF
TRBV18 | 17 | CASSPPAGGSLTDTQYF
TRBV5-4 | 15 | CASSKGSTKINEQFF
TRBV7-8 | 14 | CASSPPQWNTEAFF
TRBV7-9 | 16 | CASSFGDRWRNTEAFF
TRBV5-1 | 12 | CASRREVYEQYF
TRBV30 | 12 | CAWKTENTEAFF
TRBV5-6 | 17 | CASSLAYSAFSYNEQFF